The 24 T cell receptor beta chains presented below share a single source sample, sequenced in a study of blood T cell repertoires in COVID-19. TCRdb's copy holds only in-frame clones and misses some; the assay was immunoSEQ multiplex PCR. The table lists a few hundred thousand clones, under 90% of them singletons. The sequenced material came from peripheral blood. The origin of the receptors is a woman aged 25 to 45 with COVID-19, enrolled during active disease.

This chain uses TRBV15 with TRBJ2-5; D not certain. V gave up 1 base and J gave up 2 bases, with 11 bases separating them. This CDR3 region has 15 residues. The germline gives CDR1 LNHNV, CDR2 YYDKDF (reference sequence). The CDR3 DNA sequence: TGTGCCACCAGCAGAGTGAACAACCCGCAAGAGACCCAGTACTTC. This gives the protein CATSRVNNPQETQYF. Variable domain in full (rest from reference TRBV15 and TRBJ2-5): DAMVIQNPRYQVTQFGKPVTLSCSQTLNHNVMYWYQQKSSQAPKLLFHYYDKDFNNEADTPDNFQSRRPNTSFCFLDIRSPGLGDTAMYLCATSRVNNPQETQYFGPGTRLLVL.

The chain carries TRBV4-1 and TRBJ1-2; 11 nucleotides match TRBD1. The V and J ends lost 3 bases and 7 bases, in that order; junction bases with no gene match: 10. CDR1 is MGHRA and CDR2 is YSYEKL in the germline V gene. This CDR3 region has 16 residues. The CDR3 loop is CASSHPKGQGASGYTF. In DNA, the CDR3 is TGCGCCAGCAGCCATCCGAAAGGACAGGGGGCCTCTGGCTACACCTTC.

The rearrangement links TRBV5-1 to TRBJ2-2; D unresolved. V was cut by 0 bases and J by 6 bases, with 12 bases left in between. The CDR3 loop spans 15 amino acids. Germline V gives CDR1 SGHRS, CDR2 YFSETQ. The chain's CDR3 is CASSLVVAGSGELFF. CDR3 nucleotides: TGCGCCAGCAGCTTGGTGGTGGCAGGATCCGGGGAGCTGTTTTTT.

The chain combines TRBV3-1 (or the pseudogene TRBV3-2) with TRBJ1-2; D possibly corresponds to TRBD1 (5 bases). Germline lookup yields CDR1 LGHDT and CDR2 YNNKEL (reference sequence). V lost 0 bases to trimming and J lost 4 bases, with 15 bases between them. CDR3 length: 16 amino acids. The CDR3 is CASSQDLNPGGYGYTF. CDR3 DNA sequence: TGTGCCAGCAGCCAAGATCTGAACCCCGGGGGCTATGGCTACACCTTC.

The chain uses TRBV2 and TRBJ1-4; tentatively, D is TRBD1 (5 bases). V was pared by 6 bases and J by 5 bases, with 16 bases between. There are 15 residues in the CDR3. CDR1 and CDR2 (germline): SNHLY, FYNNEI. This CDR3 reads CASRRLIGVNEKLFF. DNA for the CDR3: TGTGCCAGCAGGAGGCTTATAGGGGTAAATGAAAAACTGTTTTTT.

The gene calls are TRBV7-6 and TRBJ2-2; no definite D call. CDR1 is SGHVS, CDR2 FNYEAQ, per germline. The CDR3 runs to 15 residues. V dropped 3 bases and J dropped 7 bases, with 15 bases sitting between them. The CDR3 protein is CASSFPQNGGGELFF. The CDR3 DNA sequence: TGTGCCAGCAGCTTCCCGCAGAATGGCGGCGGGGAGCTGTTTTTT.

The chain employs TRBV5-1 and TRBJ1-4; D is uncertain. This CDR3 region has 17 residues. V dropped 2 bases and J dropped 2 bases, with 16 bases sitting between them. In germline, CDR1 is SGHRS, CDR2 YFSETQ. DNA for the CDR3: TGCGCCAGCAGCTTCACCCGCCTTGAGGCTACTAATGAAAAACTGTTTTTT. Residues: CASSFTRLEATNEKLFF.

The genes are TRBV28 and TRBJ2-7, with TRBD1 matching over 7 bases. CDR1 and CDR2 from the germline V gene are MDHEN and SYDVKM. The CDR3 covers 15 residues. J lost 4 bases, V lost 6 bases, and 12 bases had no gene match. CDR3 coding DNA: TGTGCCAGCAGCTCTCCCCGACAGGGCCTTTACGAGCAGTACTTC. It yields the protein CASSSPRQGLYEQYF.

CDR3: CASKAQPTTNTGELFF. CDR3 coding DNA: TGTGCCAGCAAAGCCCAACCGACAACGAACACCGGGGAGCTGTTTTTT. The chain employs TRBV2 and TRBJ2-2; no reliable D call. The CDR3 sequence is 16 residues long. Trimming shortened V by 7 bases and J by 0 bases, and 15 bases separated the two germline ends. Germline CDR1 reads SNHLY; CDR2 reads FYNNEI.

The chain employs TRBV18 and TRBJ2-1; 10 bases agree with TRBD1. Germline assignment: CDR1 KGHSH and CDR2 LQKENI. Unmatched junction bases numbered 6, after V lost 0 bases and J lost 7 bases. This CDR3 has 16 amino acids. The DNA of the CDR3 is TGTGCCAGCTCACCACCGGGACAGGGGATTGCGAATGAGCAGTTCTTC. Translated: CASSPPGQGIANEQFF.

The V and J genes are TRBV6-2 or TRBV6-3 and TRBJ1-2; D is possibly TRBD1 (5 bases). Looked up from germline, CDR1 is MNHEY and CDR2 is SVGEGT. The CDR3 totals 12 residues. Trimming left V 5 bases short and J 5 bases short, with 9 bases between. The CDR3 DNA is TGTGCCAGCAGTAGGGGAGGGTATGGCTACACCTTC. Protein sequence: CASSRGGYGYTF.

This chain connects TRBV2 to TRBJ1-2, with unresolved D. The CDR3 covers 14 residues. Germline-derived CDR1 and CDR2 are SNHLY and FYNNEI. Trimming shortened V by 7 bases and J by 2 bases, and 14 bases separated the two germline ends. This chain's CDR3 is CASNQLTGNYGYTF. The CDR3 region has the DNA TGTGCCAGCAACCAACTGACGGGAAACTATGGCTACACCTTC.

The chain couples TRBV6-6 to TRBJ2-7; D possibly corresponds to TRBD2 (6 bases). The CDR3 sequence is 14 residues long. Germline loops: CDR1 MNHNY, CDR2 SVGAGI (reference sequence). With 0 bases removed from V and 7 bases from J, the gap between germline ends came to 13 bases. CDR3 region: CASSYSWGAGEQYF. CDR3 DNA: TGTGCCAGCAGTTACTCCTGGGGTGCGGGGGAGCAGTACTTC.

This clone was seen a handful of times. V gene TRBV7-9 combines with J gene TRBJ2-2; 11 bases align to TRBD2. Germline V gene lookup returns CDR1 SEHNR and CDR2 FQNEAQ (reference sequence). This CDR3 contains 17 residues. J was trimmed by 5 bases and V by 3 bases; bases with no gene match: 8. This chain's CDR3 is CASSFPLAGEETGELFF. CDR3 nucleotides: TGTGCCAGCAGCTTTCCACTAGCGGGGGAGGAGACCGGGGAGCTGTTTTTT.

The CDR3 DNA follows: TGTGCCAGCAGTGAATCCGGGACAGGGGGCCTCGCGCAGTACTTC. Translation gives CASSESGTGGLAQYF. V and J are TRBV25-1 and TRBJ2-7; the match to TRBD1 covers 12 bases. The length of the CDR3 is 15 residues. V was clipped by 1 base and J by 9 bases; unmatched bases: 7. Germline V gene sequence: CDR1 MGHDK, CDR2 SYGVNS.

This chain uses TRBV5-5 with TRBJ2-5, with D uncertain. This CDR3 comprises 11 residues. CDR1 SGHKS and CDR2 YYEKEE come from the germline V gene (reference sequence). V lost 7 bases, J lost 7 bases, and 11 bases lay in between. This CDR3 is CASVSGMTQYF. The CDR3 DNA reads TGTGCCAGCGTTTCGGGTATGACCCAGTACTTC. The full variable domain, in which reference TRBV5-5 and TRBJ2-5 provide the parts outside the CDR3, is DAGVTQSPTHLIKTRGQQVTLRCSPISGHKSVSWYQQVLGQGPQFIFQYYEKEERGRGNFPDRFSARQFPNYSSELNVNALLLGDSALYLCASVSGMTQYFGPGTRLLVL.

The rearrangement links TRBV7-8 to TRBJ2-7; D call uncertain. Germline CDR1 and CDR2: SGHVS and FQNEAQ. Trimming took off 7 bases at V and 0 bases at J, with 10 bases between the two ends. The CDR3 length is 13 residues. CDR3 nucleotide sequence: TGTGCCAGCACCACGTTGAGCTCCTACGAGCAGTACTTC. This encodes CASTTLSSYEQYF.

The gene calls are TRBV5-1 and TRBJ1-1, with D unresolved. Trimming cost V 6 bases and J 4 bases, with 16 bases left between them. The germline gives CDR1 SGHRS, CDR2 YFSETQ. This CDR3 spans 14 amino acids. CDR3 sequence: CASKGVWESTEAFF. The CDR3 bases are TGCGCCAGCAAGGGTGTTTGGGAGTCCACTGAAGCTTTCTTT.

J is TRBJ2-7 and V is TRBV28, with TRBD2 identical over 11 bases. Germline V CDR1 and CDR2: MDHEN, SYDVKM. J was trimmed by 6 bases and V by 4 bases; bases with no gene match: 5. CDR3 length: 14 residues. CDR3 DNA: TGTGCCAGCAGTTCCTTTAGCGGGGGGGCCGAGCAGTACTTC. Encoded protein: CASSSFSGGAEQYF.

The chain recombines TRBV19 with TRBJ1-6, with 7 nucleotides matching TRBD1. The CDR3 is 14 residues long. The V segment lost 4 bases and the J segment 8 bases; nucleotides outside the gene matches: 5. Per germline, CDR1 LNHDA and CDR2 SQIVND (reference sequence). The CDR3 here is CASSTTGVYSPLHF. The CDR3 DNA sequence: TGTGCCAGTAGTACCACAGGGGTATATTCACCCCTCCACTTT. The variable domain in full, with the rest retrieved from reference TRBV19 and TRBJ1-6, is DGGITQSPKYLFRKEGQNVTLSCEQNLNHDAMYWYRQDPGQGLRLIYYSQIVNDFQKGDIAEGYSVSREKKESFPLTVTSAQKNPTAFYLCASSTTGVYSPLHFGNGTRLTVT.

The V and J genes are TRBV2 and TRBJ2-7, with D possibly matching TRBD2 (7 bases). Germline V gene sequence: CDR1 SNHLY, CDR2 FYNNEI. Trimming stripped 3 bases from V and 4 bases from J, with 13 bases between. This CDR3 has 14 residues. This CDR3 reads CASSDRGAPYEQYF. In DNA form, the CDR3 reads TGTGCCAGCAGTGATCGGGGGGCTCCTTACGAGCAGTACTTC. Full variable domain (outside the CDR3, taken from reference TRBV2 and TRBJ2-7): EPEVTQTPSHQVTQMGQEVILRCVPISNHLYFYWYRQILGQKVEFLVSFYNNEISEKSEIFDDQFSVERPDGSNFTLKIRSTKLEDSAMYFCASSDRGAPYEQYFGPGTRLTVT.

The chain recombines TRBV5-6 with TRBJ2-3; 10 nucleotides agree with TRBD2. This CDR3 region has 16 residues. V was pared by 6 bases and J by 4 bases, with 11 bases of the junction left unmatched. Germline V CDR1 and CDR2: SGHDT, YYEEEE. This CDR3 reads CASKWAPSGGPDTQYF. The CDR3 DNA reads as TGTGCCAGCAAATGGGCTCCTAGCGGGGGCCCAGATACGCAGTATTTT. The whole variable domain, filled in from reference TRBV5-6 and TRBJ2-3, reads DAGVTQSPTHLIKTRGQQVTLRCSPKSGHDTVSWYQQALGQGPQFIFQYYEEEERQRGNFPDRFSGHQFPNYSSELNVNALLLGDSALYLCASKWAPSGGPDTQYFGPGTRLTVL.

This clone has more than one count but fewer than ten. V is TRBV4-1 and J is TRBJ2-7; D is possibly TRBD1 (5 bases). V dropped 5 bases and J dropped 4 bases, with 9 bases sitting between them. Germline lookup yields CDR1 MGHRA and CDR2 YSYEKL. The CDR3 extends over 12 amino acids. The CDR3 sequence is CASSSRGYEQYF. The CDR3 DNA reads as TGCGCCAGCAGCTCTAGGGGTTACGAGCAGTACTTC.

The CDR3 reads CATSYDNNYGYTF. The CDR3 nucleotides are TGTGCCACCAGCTATGACAATAACTATGGCTACACCTTC. V is TRBV15 and J is TRBJ1-2; D unclear. Looked up from germline, CDR1 is LNHNV and CDR2 is YYDKDF (reference sequence). This CDR3 has 13 amino acids. Trimming pared 5 bases from V and 1 base from J, leaving 8 bases between.